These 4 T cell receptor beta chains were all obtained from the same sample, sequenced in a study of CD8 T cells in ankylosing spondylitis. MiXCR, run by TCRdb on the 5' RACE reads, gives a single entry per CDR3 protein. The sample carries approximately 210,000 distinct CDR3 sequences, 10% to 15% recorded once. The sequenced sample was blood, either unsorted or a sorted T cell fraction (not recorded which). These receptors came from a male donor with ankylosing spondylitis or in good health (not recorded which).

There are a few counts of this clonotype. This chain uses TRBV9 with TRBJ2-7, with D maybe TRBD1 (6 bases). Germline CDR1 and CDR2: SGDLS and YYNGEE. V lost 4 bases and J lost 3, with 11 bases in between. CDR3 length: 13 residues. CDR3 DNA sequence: TGTGCCAGCAGCCCCGCAGGGGTCTACGAGCAGTACTTC. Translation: CASSPAGVYEQYF.

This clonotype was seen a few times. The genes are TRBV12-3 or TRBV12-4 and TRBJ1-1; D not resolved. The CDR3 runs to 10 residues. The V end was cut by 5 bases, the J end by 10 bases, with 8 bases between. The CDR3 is CASSDGRAFF. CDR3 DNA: TGTGCCAGCAGTGACGGGAGAGCTTTCTTT.

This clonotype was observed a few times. The CDR3 sequence is CASSPGAESSYEQYF. CDR3 bases: TGCGCCAGCAGCCCAGGGGCTGAAAGCTCCTACGAGCAGTACTTC. V and J are TRBV5-1 and TRBJ2-7; D is possibly TRBD1 (6 bases). The CDR3 sequence is 15 residues long. From germline, CDR1 is SGHRS and CDR2 YFSETQ. The ends were cut back, 4 bases at V and 0 bases at J, with 14 bases in the middle.

Written as DNA, the CDR3 is TGTGCCAGCAGCGCGAGGACAGGGGGCCAGGAGACCCAGTACTTC. Amino acids: CASSARTGGQETQYF. The chain uses TRBV5-6 and TRBJ2-5; 11 bases line up with TRBD1. The CDR3 length is 15 residues. V shed 4 bases, J shed 5 bases, and the junction held 7 bases outside the gene matches. From germline, CDR1 is SGHDT and CDR2 YYEEEE.